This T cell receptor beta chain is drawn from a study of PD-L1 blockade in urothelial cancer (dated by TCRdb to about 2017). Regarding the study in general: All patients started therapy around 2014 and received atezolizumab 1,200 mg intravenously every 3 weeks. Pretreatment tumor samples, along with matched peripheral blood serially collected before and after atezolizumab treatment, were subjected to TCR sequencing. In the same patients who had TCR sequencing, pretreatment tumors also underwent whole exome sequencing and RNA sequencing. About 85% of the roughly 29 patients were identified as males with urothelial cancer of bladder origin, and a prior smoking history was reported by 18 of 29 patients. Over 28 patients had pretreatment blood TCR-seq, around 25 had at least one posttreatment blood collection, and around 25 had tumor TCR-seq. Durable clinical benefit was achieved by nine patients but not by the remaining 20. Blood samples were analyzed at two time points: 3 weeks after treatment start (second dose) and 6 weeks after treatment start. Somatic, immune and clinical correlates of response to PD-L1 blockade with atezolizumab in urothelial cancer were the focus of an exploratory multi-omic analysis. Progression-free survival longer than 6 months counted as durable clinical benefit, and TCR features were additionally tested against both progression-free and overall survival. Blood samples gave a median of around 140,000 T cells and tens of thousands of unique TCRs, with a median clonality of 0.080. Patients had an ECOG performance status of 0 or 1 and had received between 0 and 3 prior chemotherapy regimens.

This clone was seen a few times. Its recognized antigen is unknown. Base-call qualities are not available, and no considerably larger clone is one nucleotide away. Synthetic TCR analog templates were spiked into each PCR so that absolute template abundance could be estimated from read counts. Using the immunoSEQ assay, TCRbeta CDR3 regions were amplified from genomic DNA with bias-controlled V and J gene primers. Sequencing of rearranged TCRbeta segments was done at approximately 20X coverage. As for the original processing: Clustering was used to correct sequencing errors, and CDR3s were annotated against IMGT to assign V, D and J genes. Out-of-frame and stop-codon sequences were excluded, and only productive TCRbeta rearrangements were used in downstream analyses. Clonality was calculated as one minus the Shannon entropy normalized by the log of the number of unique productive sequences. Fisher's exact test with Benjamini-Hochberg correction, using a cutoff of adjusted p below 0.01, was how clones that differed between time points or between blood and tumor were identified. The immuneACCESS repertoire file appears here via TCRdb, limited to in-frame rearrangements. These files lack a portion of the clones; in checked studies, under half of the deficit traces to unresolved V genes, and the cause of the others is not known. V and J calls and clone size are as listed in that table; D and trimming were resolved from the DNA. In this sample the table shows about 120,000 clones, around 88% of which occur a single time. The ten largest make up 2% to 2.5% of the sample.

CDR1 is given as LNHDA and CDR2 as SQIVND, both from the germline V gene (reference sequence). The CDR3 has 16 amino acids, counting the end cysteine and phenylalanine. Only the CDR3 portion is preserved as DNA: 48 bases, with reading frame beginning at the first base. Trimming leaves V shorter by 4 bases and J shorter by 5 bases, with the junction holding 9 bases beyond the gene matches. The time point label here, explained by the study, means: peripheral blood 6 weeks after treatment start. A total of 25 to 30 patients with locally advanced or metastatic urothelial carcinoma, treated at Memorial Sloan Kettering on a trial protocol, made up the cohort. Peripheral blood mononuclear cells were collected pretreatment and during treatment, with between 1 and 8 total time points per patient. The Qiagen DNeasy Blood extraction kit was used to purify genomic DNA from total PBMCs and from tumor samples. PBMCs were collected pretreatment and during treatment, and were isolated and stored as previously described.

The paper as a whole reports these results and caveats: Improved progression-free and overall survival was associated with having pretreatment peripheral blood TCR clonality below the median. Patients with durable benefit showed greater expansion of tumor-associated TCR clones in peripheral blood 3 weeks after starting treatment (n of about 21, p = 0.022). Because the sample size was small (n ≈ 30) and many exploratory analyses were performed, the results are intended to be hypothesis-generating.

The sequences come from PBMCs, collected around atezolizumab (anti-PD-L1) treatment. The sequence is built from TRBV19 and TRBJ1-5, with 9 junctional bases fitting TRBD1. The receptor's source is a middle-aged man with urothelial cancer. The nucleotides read TGTGCCAGTAGTACCTCCGGGACAGGGTTATATCAGCCCCAGCATTTT. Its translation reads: CASSTSGTGLYQPQHF.